The 5 T cell receptor beta chains below all came from one sample that was sequenced in a study of T-cell memory formation after mild COVID-19. MiXCR, run by TCRdb on the 5' RACE reads, gives a single entry per CDR3 protein. The sample lists 300,000 to 400,000 distinct CDR3 sequences, under 30% occurring once. Sample: PBMCs or a T cell subset sorted from them (not recorded which). These receptors were obtained from an adult woman who had mild COVID-19 (a few samples of this study predate the infection). Cell type and time point are not known.

The sample holds a few counts of this clonotype. The chain employs TRBV5-1 and TRBJ1-2; TRBD1 is a possible D gene (5 bases). The CDR3 is 13 residues long. The V end was cut by 9 bases, the J end by 3 bases, with 15 bases between. Germline CDR1 reads SGHRS; CDR2 reads YFSETQ. DNA for the CDR3: TGCGCCATCAGGGCAGGGAACGACTATGGCTACACCTTC. Its protein is CAIRAGNDYGYTF. Complete variable domain (other parts from reference TRBV5-1 and TRBJ1-2): KAGVTQTPRYLIKTRGQQVTLSCSPISGHRSVSWYQQTPGQGLQFLFEYFSETQRNKGNFPGRFSGRQFSNSRSEMNVSTLELGDSALYLCAIRAGNDYGYTFGSGTRLTVV.

In its sample, this clonotype was seen a few times. The rearrangement links TRBV11-2 to TRBJ2-7; 7 bases fit TRBD1. The V and J ends lost 2 bases and 2 bases, in that order; junction bases with no gene match: 6. Germline assignment: CDR1 SGHAT and CDR2 FQNNGV. This CDR3 spans 15 amino acids. As DNA, the CDR3 is TGTGCCAGCAGCTTACAGGGACAGATAACCTACGAGCAGTACTTC. This gives the protein CASSLQGQITYEQYF.

This clonotype was found a few times. The J gene is TRBJ2-3, the V gene TRBV5-1; the D gene is possibly TRBD2 (5 bases). CDR3 size: 16 residues. V was trimmed by 7 bases and J by 6 bases, leaving 24 bases between them. CDR1 and CDR2 (germline): SGHRS, YFSETQ. CDR3 protein: CASSSNTGSVLDTQYF. In DNA form, the CDR3 reads TGCGCCAGCTCCTCCAATACTGGGAGCGTGTTGGATACGCAGTATTTT.

V and J are TRBV5-1 and TRBJ2-1; no clear D. Germline CDR1 and CDR2: SGHRS and YFSETQ. This CDR3 spans 11 amino acids. Trimming took 3 bases from V and 7 from J, leaving 5 bases between them. The CDR3 loop reads CASSWANEQFF. In nucleotides, the CDR3 is TGCGCCAGCAGCTGGGCTAATGAGCAGTTCTTC.

The J gene is TRBJ2-2, the V gene TRBV24-1; D unclear. The CDR3 contains 15 residues. The V gene's germline CDR1 is KGHDR and CDR2 SFDVKD. Trimming took 1 base from V and 1 from J, leaving 6 bases between them. CDR3: CATSDLAKNTGELFF. CDR3 sequence (DNA): TGTGCCACCAGTGATTTAGCTAAGAACACCGGGGAGCTGTTTTTT.